A single sample gave rise to the 5 T cell receptor beta chains below, sequenced in a study of T cell repertoires in cytomegalovirus infection. A single record per CDR3 protein comes from TCRdb applying MiXCR to the reads. The sample shows about 260,000 distinct CDR3 sequences, roughly 15% of them seen only once. Sequencing was carried out using PBMCs. The receptors derive from a human donor in good health (CMV status not recorded). Some clones in this sample may be carry-over from other donors' samples.

V gene TRBV14 combines with J gene TRBJ1-4, with no clear D. This CDR3 comprises 16 residues. Trimming shortened V by 3 bases and J by 7 bases, and 18 bases separated the two germline ends. From germline, CDR1 is SGHDN and CDR2 FVKESK. The CDR3 region has the DNA TGTGCCAGCAGCCATCTCTCAAGTTCCCGGGGTGAAAAACTGTTTTTT. This codes for CASSHLSSSRGEKLFF.

J is TRBJ2-5 and V is TRBV6-6; D tentatively fits TRBD1 or TRBD2 (6 bases each). The CDR3 runs to 13 residues. Deletions cut 5 bases from V and 8 bases from J, with 15 bases between. Germline V gene lookup returns CDR1 MNHNY and CDR2 SVGAGI (reference sequence). CDR3 nucleotide sequence: TGTGCCAGCAGTCCCGGAGGGGGGTACACCCAGTACTTC. Translated, it gives CASSPGGGYTQYF.

This clonotype was detected ten times or more. The rearrangement links TRBV7-2 to TRBJ1-3; the D is unclear. Trimming pared 5 bases from V and 7 bases from J, leaving 15 bases between. This CDR3 has 14 residues. From germline, CDR1 is SGHTA and CDR2 FQGNSA. CDR3 nucleotides: TGTGCCAGCAGCCTTAAGTCCCCTGCGAACACCATATATTTT. It is translated as CASSLKSPANTIYF.

This sequence joins TRBV5-5 and TRBJ2-5; D is ambiguous. From germline, CDR1 is SGHKS and CDR2 YYEKEE (reference sequence). V was shortened by 7 bases and J by 5 bases, with 9 bases between the two germline ends. The CDR3 totals 11 residues. The CDR3 nucleotides are TGTGCCAGCGGCCCAACGGAGACCCAGTACTTC. It encodes CASGPTETQYF.

This clonotype has just a few counts. The chain employs TRBV4-3 and TRBJ2-7; 12 nucleotides agree with TRBD2. The CDR3 has 20 amino acids. CDR1 and CDR2 (germline): LGHNA, YSLEER. The junction had 23 bases not matched to a gene; V was cut back by 8 bases and J by 3 bases. CDR3 protein: CASPIGFASGRASPFYEQYF. Here the CDR3 DNA reads TGCGCCAGCCCCATAGGGTTTGCTAGCGGGAGGGCCAGCCCCTTCTACGAGCAGTACTTC.